These 5 T cell receptor beta chains share one sample of origin, sequenced in a study of human versus mouse CDR3 diversity and MHC coevolution. TCRdb's table, derived via immunoSEQ multiplex PCR, lists solely in-frame clones and lacks some. The table lists 50,000 to 65,000 clones, 94% of them singletons. The material sequenced was naive CD4+ T cells from blood. This sample's subset: CD45RO-negative CD62L-positive naive CD4 T cells. These TCRs come from a person aged 55-75 years in good health.

This clone appeared once. The chain links TRBV7-2 to TRBJ2-7; TRBD2 is a possible D gene (6 bases). The CDR3 extends over 15 amino acids. The V end lost 6 bases, the J end lost 4 bases, and 19 bases lay between the germline ends. Germline lookup yields CDR1 SGHTA and CDR2 FQGNSA. The CDR3 sequence is CASRPSTGSTYEQYF. The CDR3 coding sequence is TGTGCCAGCAGACCATCGACCGGGAGTACGTACGAGCAGTACTTC. The full variable domain, rest sourced from reference TRBV7-2 and TRBJ2-7, is GAGVSQSPSNKVTEKGKDVELRCDPISGHTALYWYRQSLGQGLEFLIYFQGNSAPDKSGLPSDRFSAERTGGSVSTLTIQRTQQEDSAVYLCASRPSTGSTYEQYFGPGTRLTVT.

The chain combines TRBV6-5 with TRBJ2-4; weak D call: TRBD1 (6 bases). The CDR3 has 14 amino acids. The germline V and J ends were trimmed by 4 bases and 8 bases, with 15 bases remaining between them. In germline, CDR1 is MNHEY, CDR2 SVGAGI. CDR3 nucleotides: TGTGCCAGCAGTTCACAGGGCCTGCGGTACATTCAGTACTTC. Translation: CASSSQGLRYIQYF.

V usage is TRBV6-5 and J usage is TRBJ1-5; 7 nucleotides agree with TRBD1. Looked up from germline, CDR1 is MNHEY and CDR2 is SVGAGI. CDR3 length equals 15 residues. With 5 bases clipped from V and 5 bases from J, the junction kept 9 bases outside the gene matches. Here the CDR3 reads CASSTTGSGDQPQHF. CDR3 bases: TGTGCCAGCAGTACGACAGGGTCGGGGGATCAGCCCCAGCATTTT.

The CDR3 DNA follows: TGTGCCAGCAGCTTAACAGGGTCTGAAGCTTTCTTT. It translates to CASSLTGSEAFF. This sequence joins TRBV7-9 and TRBJ1-1; D might be TRBD1 (6 bases). CDR1 is SEHNR and CDR2 is FQNEAQ in the germline V gene (reference sequence). V dropped 2 bases and J dropped 6 bases, with 7 bases sitting between them. The CDR3 is 12 amino acids. Filled out from reference TRBV7-9 and TRBJ1-1, the complete variable domain reads DTGVSQNPRHKITKRGQNVTFRCDPISEHNRLYWYRQTLGQGPEFLTYFQNEAQLEKSRLLSDRFSAERPKGSFSTLEIQRTEQGDSAMYLCASSLTGSEAFFGQGTRLTVV.

This clone was observed once. The chain couples TRBV4-1 to TRBJ1-2, with D tentatively TRBD1 (5 bases). CDR1 is MGHRA, CDR2 YSYEKL, per germline. The CDR3 has 15 residues. V lost 1 base and J 2 bases, leaving 11 bases between the germline ends. The CDR3 loop is CASSQGETVNYGYTF. CDR3 bases: TGCGCCAGCAGCCAAGGCGAGACAGTAAACTATGGCTACACCTTC.